Listed here are 14 T cell receptor beta chains from one sample, sequenced in a study of blood T cell repertoires in COVID-19. Data came from immunoSEQ multiplex PCR; TCRdb stores just in-frame clones and leaves some out. Counted here are 120,000 to 150,000 clones, approximately 84% occurring once; the ten biggest clones make up about 2.8%. Material: peripheral blood. The receptors here all came from a human donor with acute or convalescent COVID-19. The donor label of this sample is uncertain.

This clone was seen only once. V and J are TRBV14 and TRBJ2-3, with D perhaps matching TRBD1 (6 bases). Germline V gives CDR1 SGHDN, CDR2 FVKESK. The CDR3 sequence is 17 residues long. Trimming removed 4 bases at V and 0 bases at J, with 17 bases between. CDR3 loop: CASSPMDRPASTDTQYF. CDR3 DNA: TGTGCCAGCAGCCCCATGGACAGACCCGCTAGCACAGATACGCAGTATTTT.

The CDR3 DNA follows: TGCGCCAGCAGCTTGCGGACAGGGGGCGGAACGAACTATGGCTACACCTTC. Translation gives CASSLRTGGGTNYGYTF. The chain couples TRBV5-1 to TRBJ1-2; 11 nucleotides agree with TRBD1. The CDR3 is 17 residues long. Trimming cost V 1 base and J 2 bases; bases outside gene matches: 7. CDR1 and CDR2 (germline): SGHRS, YFSETQ.

The rearrangement links TRBV7-2 to TRBJ2-2; 7 bases are shared with TRBD2. From germline, CDR1 is SGHTA and CDR2 FQGNSA. V dropped 3 bases and J dropped 2; count of bases not matched to a gene: 6. This CDR3 spans 16 amino acids. CDR3 sequence: CASSFASGLNTGELFF. The CDR3 bases are TGTGCCAGCAGCTTTGCTAGCGGACTAAACACCGGGGAGCTGTTTTTT.

The chain is built from TRBV7-3 and TRBJ1-1; TRBD1 matches 7 bases. Germline V gene data show CDR1 as SGHTA and CDR2 as FQGTGA. This CDR3 region has 14 residues. V shed 5 bases, J shed 4 bases, and the junction held 7 bases outside the gene matches. This CDR3 reads CASSPGQAGTEAFF. DNA of the CDR3: TGTGCCAGCAGCCCCGGACAGGCGGGCACTGAAGCTTTCTTT.

This clone turned up a few times. The chain combines TRBV5-4 with TRBJ2-3; weak D call: TRBD2 (5 bases). The V gene's germline CDR1 is SGHNT and CDR2 YYREEE (reference sequence). With 5 bases removed from V and 4 bases from J, the gap between germline ends came to 17 bases. This CDR3 comprises 15 residues. This CDR3 reads CASRPAGHSSDTQYF. The CDR3 region has the DNA TGTGCCAGCAGACCGGCGGGCCATTCGTCAGATACGCAGTATTTT.

This clone was seen only once. The CDR3 DNA follows: TGTGCCAGCAGCGTACTCGGGAACACTGAAGCTTTCTTT. It encodes CASSVLGNTEAFF. The gene calls are TRBV7-9 and TRBJ1-1; no clear D gene. This CDR3 is 13 amino acids long. CDR1 and CDR2 (germline): SEHNR, FQNEAQ (reference sequence). V was pared by 5 bases and J by 1 base, with 8 bases between.

The chain is built from TRBV5-1 and TRBJ2-3; D may be TRBD1 (5 bases). The V gene's germline CDR1 is SGHRS and CDR2 YFSETQ. V was trimmed by 1 base and J by 4 bases, leaving 10 bases between them. CDR3 length: 14 residues. CDR3 region: CASSLTDSSDTQYF. CDR3 DNA sequence: TGCGCCAGCAGCTTGACTGACAGCTCAGATACGCAGTATTTT.

The rearrangement joins TRBV30 to TRBJ1-2; D remains ambiguous. CDR1 is GTSNPN and CDR2 is SVGIG in the germline V gene (reference sequence). Trimming removed 1 base from V and 8 bases from J, with 11 bases in between. The CDR3 is made up of 12 amino acids. The CDR3 DNA reads TGTGCCTGGAGTGGTTGGGGAGTCGGCTACACCTTC. This gives the protein CAWSGWGVGYTF.

The chain carries TRBV19 and TRBJ2-1, with D tentatively TRBD2 (6 bases). CDR1 is LNHDA, CDR2 SQIVND, per germline (reference sequence). The CDR3 extends over 15 amino acids. The germline V and J ends were trimmed by 2 bases and 7 bases, with 15 bases remaining between them. CDR3 sequence: CASSITQEGGNEQFF. CDR3 bases: TGTGCCAGTAGTATAACCCAGGAGGGTGGGAATGAGCAGTTCTTC. Supplemented by reference TRBV19 and TRBJ2-1, the full variable domain reads DGGITQSPKYLFRKEGQNVTLSCEQNLNHDAMYWYRQDPGQGLRLIYYSQIVNDFQKGDIAEGYSVSREKKESFPLTVTSAQKNPTAFYLCASSITQEGGNEQFFGPGTRLTVL.

The chain carries TRBV24-1 and TRBJ1-2; D unresolved. Germline V CDR1 and CDR2: KGHDR, SFDVKD. The CDR3 runs to 14 residues. V was trimmed by 4 bases and J by 2 bases, leaving 10 bases between them. CDR3 in amino acids: CATSEPGANYGYTF. The CDR3 DNA sequence: TGTGCCACCAGTGAACCGGGAGCCAACTATGGCTACACCTTC.

The gene calls are TRBV28 and TRBJ1-5; D remains ambiguous. The ends were cut back, 6 bases at V and 0 bases at J, with 12 bases in the middle. Germline values: CDR1 MDHEN, CDR2 SYDVKM. The CDR3 is 15 residues long. CDR3 in DNA: TGTGCCAGCAGCCCCGGGTCAAATAGCAATCAGCCCCAGCATTTT. This translates into CASSPGSNSNQPQHF.

V is TRBV19 and J is TRBJ1-1; 7 bases line up with TRBD1. The junction had 6 bases not matched to a gene; V was cut back by 1 base and J by 7 bases. CDR3 size: 14 residues. CDR1 and CDR2 (germline): LNHDA, SQIVND (reference sequence). The CDR3 reads CASSIGRTGLEAFF. Here the CDR3 DNA reads TGTGCCAGTAGTATAGGGAGGACAGGCCTTGAAGCTTTCTTT.

The V and J genes are TRBV4-3 and TRBJ2-2, with a tentative D call TRBD1 (6 bases). CDR1 LGHNA and CDR2 YSLEER come from the germline V gene. V shed 2 bases and J shed 3 bases, with 10 bases lying between them. The CDR3 length is 15 residues. CDR3 residues: CASSQLPGDTGELFF. The CDR3 DNA sequence: TGCGCCAGCAGCCAACTTCCAGGGGACACCGGGGAGCTGTTTTTT.

A single count supports this clone. This rearrangement joins TRBV6-5 to TRBJ2-7; 7 bases are a match to TRBD2. Germline V lookup: CDR1 MNHEY, CDR2 SVGAGI. The CDR3 spans 14 residues. The trim removed 6 bases at V and 4 bases at J, leaving 9 bases unmatched. The CDR3 region is CASRTSWEGYEQYV. Here the CDR3 DNA reads TGTGCCAGCAGAACGTCGTGGGAGGGGTACGAGCAGTACGTC.